This record looks at one T cell receptor beta chain sequence and its context. Antigen: not known. Germline-derived CDR1 and CDR2 are SNHLY and FYNNEI. V lost 1 base and J lost 5; bases outside the gene matches: 1. The CDR3 length is 14 residues. This entry belongs to a study of cytomegalovirus exposure and HLA in healthy donors. Findings and limits, study-wide: What TCR beta sequences reportedly achieved was accurate prediction of HLA-A and HLA-B alleles in most subjects. The listing of some 170 TCR beta chains classed them as cytomegalovirus-associated. Evidence from a later analysis indicated that most CMV-associated TCR beta chains looked HLA-restricted.

Each donor was healthy, and each was a bone marrow donor. This PCR relied on a set of 60 Vbeta primers and 13 Jbeta primers. TCRdb keeps only in-frame clones here, not all; method: immunoSEQ multiplex PCR. This sample contains about 67,000 clones. This chain uses TRBV2 with TRBJ2-2; 7 bases match TRBD1. Sample: PBMCs. The clonotype was recovered from a boy aged 5-17 years in good health and CMV-seronegative. CDR3 in DNA: TGTGCCAGCAGTGAAGACAGGGGTACCGGGGAGCTGTTTTTT. The encoded protein is CASSEDRGTGELFF.